This note documents a single TCR beta chain sequence. Antigen: not known. One junction end disagrees with the germline gene, perhaps due to a read error. These data originate in a study of CD8+CD57+ T cells in acquired aplastic anemia. The wider study: Average DNA yield from sorted CD4+ and CD8+ cells was about 3.2 ug. Some 11 million reads, on average, were obtained for CD4+ cells from healthy donors.

CDR3 and TCR beta VDJ profiling relied on genomic DNA as the template. TCRdb analysed the reads with MiXCR anew, one entry per CDR3 protein. The sample has some 190,000 distinct CDR3 sequences; around 59% are singletons. Study outcomes and limitations: Comparison of patients with controls identified around 31 shared CD8+ CDR3 sequences. Levels of CD8+ Simpson's diversity were not significantly distinct in patients versus controls.

CDR1 is DFQATT, CDR2 SNEGSKA, per germline (reference sequence). The CDR3 has 15 residues. The chain couples TRBV20-1 to TRBJ1-2, with TRBD1 as a possible D gene (6 bases). Sequenced: sorted CD4+, CD8+, or CD8+CD57+ T cells (not recorded which) from PBMCs. The receptor's source is a human donor in good health, serving as a control. Here the CDR3 reads CAWSRADGGPYGYTF. The CDR3, as DNA: TGTGCCTGGAGTCGGGCCGACGGGGGGCCCTATGGCTACACCTTC.